This TCR beta chain was captured by sequencing in a study of CD8 T cells in ankylosing spondylitis. Broader study findings: Earlier studies detected some motif variants in reactive arthritis synovial fluid and blood. From matched ankylosing spondylitis synovial fluid, disease-linked clones were reportedly recovered at significantly enriched levels. Several highly homologous variants made up a TCR beta motif that seemed to typify ankylosing spondylitis blood.

About this clonotype itself: No antigen is known for it.

A quantitative 5'-RACE method, one with molecular barcodes, was used to make TCR beta libraries. MiXCR, applied by TCRdb to the 5' RACE reads, yields one record per CDR3 protein. Seen here are approximately 260,000 distinct CDR3 sequences, about 18% observed once, and the top ten hold about a third. Trimming stripped 0 bases from V and 2 bases from J, with 11 bases between. The germline V gene has CDR1 MGHRA and CDR2 YSYEKL. The CDR3 is 16 residues long. Sample: blood, either unsorted or a sorted T cell fraction (not recorded which). This TCR came from a male donor with ankylosing spondylitis or in good health (not recorded which). V usage is TRBV4-1 and J usage is TRBJ1-5, with D maybe TRBD1 (5 bases). The CDR3 spells CASSQDGGGGNQPQHF. In DNA form, the CDR3 reads TGCGCCAGCAGCCAAGATGGTGGGGGAGGCAATCAGCCCCAGCATTTT.